This is a list of T cell receptor beta chains from one sample in a study of shared clonotypes between healthy human individuals. Generated by immunoSEQ multiplex PCR, the TCRdb table keeps only in-frame clones and is missing some. The repertoire includes about 980,000 clones, over 75% of them detected once, and approximately 1.5% sits in the top ten. The sample was memory CD4+ T cells sorted from blood. The source of these receptors is a man aged 18 to 30 in good health. The CDR3 runs from the conserved cysteine through the conserved F or W. The order of the fields is D gene, clone size, J gene, V gene, CDR3 DNA, CDR3 protein. D genes are given only for firm matches. Only some rows state a clone size, as once, few, many or a class for expanded clones.

d_call: -
clone_size: -
j_call: TRBJ1-6
v_call: TRBV6-1
cdr3_nt: TGTGCCAGCAGTATCCAGGCTTCACCCCTCCACTTT
cdr3_aa: CASSIQASPLHF

d_call: -
clone_size: -
j_call: TRBJ2-4
v_call: TRBV27
cdr3_nt: TGTGCCAGCAGTCCCTTGGCGGGTCTAGCCAAAAACATTCAGTACTTC
cdr3_aa: CASSPLAGLAKNIQYF

d_call: TRBD2
clone_size: once
j_call: TRBJ2-3
v_call: TRBV7-2
cdr3_nt: TGTGCCAGCAGCTTCGGCGGGAGGAGCACAGATACGCAGTATTTT
cdr3_aa: CASSFGGRSTDTQYF

d_call: -
clone_size: many
j_call: TRBJ1-2
v_call: TRBV20-1
cdr3_nt: TGCAGTGCCGTTGTGGCGGGTGGCTACACCTTC
cdr3_aa: CSAVVAGGYTF

d_call: -
clone_size: -
j_call: TRBJ2-3
v_call: TRBV5-1
cdr3_nt: TGCGCCAGCAGCACGGGAGACACAGATACGCAGTATTTT
cdr3_aa: CASSTGDTDTQYF

d_call: -
clone_size: -
j_call: TRBJ2-3
v_call: TRBV10-3
cdr3_nt: TGTGCCACCGCGGTAGCGGAGAGCACAGATACGCAGTATTTT
cdr3_aa: CATAVAESTDTQYF

d_call: TRBD2
clone_size: -
j_call: TRBJ2-1
v_call: TRBV4-2
cdr3_nt: TGTGCCAGCAGCCAAGTGGGTGGGGTAGTAGCGGGTCTCAATGAGCAGTTCTTC
cdr3_aa: CASSQVGGVVAGLNEQFF

d_call: TRBD2
clone_size: -
j_call: TRBJ2-5
v_call: TRBV5-6
cdr3_nt: TGTGCCAGCAGCCTCGGACTAGCGGGGGCCTTTGAGACCCAGTACTTC
cdr3_aa: CASSLGLAGAFETQYF

d_call: -
clone_size: -
j_call: TRBJ1-2
v_call: TRBV27
cdr3_nt: TGTGCCAGCAGAAAGGAGGGCTGGGGTGGCTACACCTTC
cdr3_aa: CASRKEGWGGYTF

d_call: -
clone_size: -
j_call: TRBJ2-7
v_call: TRBV18
cdr3_nt: TGTGCCAGCTCAGATTCTTACAGCTCCTACGAGCAGTACTTC
cdr3_aa: CASSDSYSSYEQYF

d_call: -
clone_size: few
j_call: TRBJ2-1
v_call: TRBV5-1
cdr3_nt: TGCGCCAGCAGGGGCGCCGACAATGAGCAGTTCTTC
cdr3_aa: CASRGADNEQFF

d_call: -
clone_size: -
j_call: TRBJ1-6
v_call: TRBV5-1
cdr3_nt: TGCGCCAGCAGCTTGGAGGGTTTTCCAAATTCACCCCTCCACTTT
cdr3_aa: CASSLEGFPNSPLHF

d_call: TRBD1
clone_size: -
j_call: TRBJ2-6
v_call: TRBV5-1
cdr3_nt: TGCGCCAGCAGCTCCGACAGGGCCGGGGCCAACGTCCTGACTTTC
cdr3_aa: CASSSDRAGANVLTF

d_call: -
clone_size: -
j_call: TRBJ1-1
v_call: TRBV7-9
cdr3_nt: TGTGCCAGCAGCTTGTTAGCGCGTGAAGCTTTCTTT
cdr3_aa: CASSLLAREAFF

d_call: TRBD1
clone_size: -
j_call: TRBJ1-2
v_call: TRBV18
cdr3_nt: TGTGCCAGCTCACCGGACAGGGAGGAAAGCTACACCTTC
cdr3_aa: CASSPDREESYTF

d_call: -
clone_size: -
j_call: TRBJ1-1
v_call: TRBV6-6
cdr3_nt: TGTGCCAGCAGTTCAAACCCCCCACGGGGTGGCACTGAAGCTTTCTTT
cdr3_aa: CASSSNPPRGGTEAFF

d_call: TRBD1
clone_size: once
j_call: TRBJ2-5
v_call: TRBV5-6
cdr3_nt: TGTGCCAGCAACCAACCGGGACAGGGGTTAGAGACCCAGTACTTC
cdr3_aa: CASNQPGQGLETQYF

d_call: -
clone_size: -
j_call: TRBJ2-5
v_call: TRBV5-4
cdr3_nt: TGTGCCAGCAGCTTGGCAAAGCCCGCCCAAGAGACCCAGTACTTC
cdr3_aa: CASSLAKPAQETQYF

d_call: -
clone_size: -
j_call: TRBJ1-4
v_call: TRBV19
cdr3_nt: TGTGCCAGTAGTATTATGACGGGTGAAAAACTGTTTTTT
cdr3_aa: CASSIMTGEKLFF

d_call: -
clone_size: -
j_call: TRBJ1-4
v_call: TRBV13
cdr3_nt: TGTGCCAGCAGCTCGACTCTCGGAAAAGTGCTGTTTTTT
cdr3_aa: CASSSTLGKVLFF

d_call: -
clone_size: -
j_call: TRBJ1-4
v_call: TRBV30
cdr3_nt: TGTGCCTGGAGTGCAACAGGGTCCGGGGAAAAACTGTTTTTT
cdr3_aa: CAWSATGSGEKLFF

d_call: -
clone_size: -
j_call: TRBJ2-1
v_call: TRBV7-2
cdr3_nt: TGTGCCAGCAGCTTAGATGGAGGTAGTAATGAGCAGTTCTTC
cdr3_aa: CASSLDGGSNEQFF

d_call: -
clone_size: -
j_call: TRBJ2-3
v_call: TRBV5-6
cdr3_nt: TGTGCCAGCAGCTTGGGATTAAACACCGCAGATACGCAGTATTTT
cdr3_aa: CASSLGLNTADTQYF

d_call: TRBD1
clone_size: -
j_call: TRBJ2-7
v_call: TRBV5-1
cdr3_nt: TGCGCCAGCAGCTTGGGACAGGGGATCTACGAGCAGTACTTC
cdr3_aa: CASSLGQGIYEQYF

d_call: -
clone_size: -
j_call: TRBJ1-4
v_call: TRBV19
cdr3_nt: TGTGCCAGTAGTCCGGCATGGACTAATGAAAAACTGTTTTTT
cdr3_aa: CASSPAWTNEKLFF

d_call: TRBD2
clone_size: -
j_call: TRBJ2-2
v_call: TRBV10-3
cdr3_nt: TGTGCCATCAGGCCTCCGGCGGGAGACACCGGGGAGCTGTTTTTT
cdr3_aa: CAIRPPAGDTGELFF

d_call: TRBD1
clone_size: -
j_call: TRBJ2-1
v_call: TRBV19
cdr3_nt: TGTGCCACCCGAGGGACAGGGAGACAGTTCTTC
cdr3_aa: CATRGTGRQFF

d_call: TRBD2
clone_size: few
j_call: TRBJ2-5
v_call: TRBV9
cdr3_nt: TGTGCCAGCAGCGACCCCCTAGCGGGAGCGGCGGAGACCCAGTACTTC
cdr3_aa: CASSDPLAGAAETQYF

d_call: -
clone_size: many
j_call: TRBJ1-2
v_call: TRBV2
cdr3_nt: TGTGCCAGCAGTGAAAGGGGCGCCTCCTATGGCTACACCTTC
cdr3_aa: CASSERGASYGYTF

d_call: -
clone_size: -
j_call: TRBJ2-5
v_call: TRBV5-1
cdr3_nt: TGCGCCAGCAGCTTGGGGAGGGCTGGGGTCCAAGAGACCCAGTACTTC
cdr3_aa: CASSLGRAGVQETQYF

d_call: -
clone_size: -
j_call: TRBJ2-5
v_call: TRBV6-5
cdr3_nt: TGTGCCAGCAGTTGGGATGTTACGGCCCAAGAGACCCAGTACTTC
cdr3_aa: CASSWDVTAQETQYF